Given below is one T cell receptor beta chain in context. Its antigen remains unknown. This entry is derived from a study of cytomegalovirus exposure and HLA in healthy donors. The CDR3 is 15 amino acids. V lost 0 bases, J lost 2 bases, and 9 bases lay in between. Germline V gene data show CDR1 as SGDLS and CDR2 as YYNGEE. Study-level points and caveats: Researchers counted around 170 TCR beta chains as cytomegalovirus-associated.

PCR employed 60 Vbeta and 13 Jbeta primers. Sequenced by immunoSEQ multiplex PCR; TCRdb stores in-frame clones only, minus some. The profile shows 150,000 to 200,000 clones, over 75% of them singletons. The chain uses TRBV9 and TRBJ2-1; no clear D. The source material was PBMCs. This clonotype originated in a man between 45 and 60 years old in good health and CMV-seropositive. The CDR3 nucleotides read TGTGCCAGCAGCGTAGATAGCCCCACCTACAATGAGCAGTTCTTC. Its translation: CASSVDSPTYNEQFF.